The 22 T cell receptor beta chains listed next were all sequenced from one sample in a study of shared clonotypes between healthy human individuals. Clones were read by immunoSEQ multiplex PCR, and TCRdb kept only the in-frame ones, dropping some. The sample includes around 430,000 clones, roughly 77% seen only once; the top ten take about 13%. The source material was PBMCs. The origin of the receptors is a woman in her 40s in good health. Some clones in this sample may be carry-over from other donors' samples.

This clone was detected once. The rearrangement uses TRBV5-1 and TRBJ1-1, with 9 positions matching TRBD1. Germline V lookup: CDR1 SGHRS, CDR2 YFSETQ. The junction had 13 bases not matched to a gene; V was cut back by 6 bases and J by 4 bases. The CDR3 covers 16 residues. The CDR3 nucleotides read TGCGCCAGCACATGGGGGACAGGGCTGGTGGGCACTGAAGCTTTCTTT. Its protein product is CASTWGTGLVGTEAFF. The full variable domain, completed using reference TRBV5-1 and TRBJ1-1, is KAGVTQTPRYLIKTRGQQVTLSCSPISGHRSVSWYQQTPGQGLQFLFEYFSETQRNKGNFPGRFSGRQFSNSRSEMNVSTLELGDSALYLCASTWGTGLVGTEAFFGQGTRLTVV.

The chain links TRBV25-1 to TRBJ1-5; 9 nucleotides match TRBD1. Germline CDR1 is MGHDK and CDR2 is SYGVNS. CDR3 size: 17 residues. J was trimmed by 4 bases and V by 1 base; bases with no gene match: 8. The chain's CDR3 is CASSESDQTGGNQPQHF. The DNA of the CDR3 is TGTGCCAGCAGTGAATCGGATCAGACAGGGGGTAATCAGCCCCAGCATTTT.

The chain is built from TRBV28 and TRBJ1-1; D remains unclear. The CDR3 totals 13 residues. V dropped 5 bases and J dropped 0 bases, with 7 bases sitting between them. Germline lookup yields CDR1 MDHEN and CDR2 SYDVKM. Here the CDR3 DNA reads TGTGCCAGCAGTCATACAGTGAACACTGAAGCTTTCTTT. It codes for CASSHTVNTEAFF.

This chain uses TRBV27 with TRBJ1-3; TRBD1 is a possible D gene (6 bases). CDR3 size: 15 residues. Germline V CDR1 and CDR2: MNHEY, SMNVEV (reference sequence). V was trimmed by 5 bases and J by 8 bases, leaving 19 bases between them. As DNA, the CDR3 is TGTGCCAGCAGTGCCCAGGGACACCCGGCCGACACCATATATTTT. Amino acid sequence: CASSAQGHPADTIYF.

This clone was seen a single time. The chain uses TRBV6-1 and TRBJ2-1; TRBD2 matches at 9 bases. Germline CDR1 and CDR2: MNHNS and SASEGT. The J segment lost 6 bases and the V segment lost 6 bases, leaving 6 bases of the junction unmatched. CDR3 length: 14 residues. CDR3 protein: CASSAGLATNEQFF. In DNA, the CDR3 is TGTGCCAGCAGCGCGGGACTAGCCACCAATGAGCAGTTCTTC.

Comment on this clone: Other nucleotide sequences in the sample specify the same CDR3. This chain uses TRBV20-1 with TRBJ2-7, with D perhaps assigned TRBD1 or TRBD2 (5 bases each). The germline V and J ends were trimmed by 7 bases and 4 bases, with 11 bases remaining between them. This CDR3 is 11 amino acids long. The V gene's germline CDR1 is DFQATT and CDR2 SNEGSKA (reference sequence). CDR3 sequence: CSVGGSYEQYF. CDR3 nucleotide sequence: TGCAGTGTTGGGGGTTCGTACGAGCAGTACTTC.

The chain recombines TRBV4-1 with TRBJ2-7; D ambiguous. The CDR3 extends over 16 amino acids. Germline CDR1 reads MGHRA; CDR2 reads YSYEKL. V was shortened by 1 base and J by 3 bases, with 16 bases between the two germline ends. The CDR3 DNA sequence: TGCGCCAGCAGCCAAGGTTCAAGACAATCGGGCTACGAGCAGTACTTC. Its protein product is CASSQGSRQSGYEQYF.

The chain combines TRBV7-8 with TRBJ2-7, with D possibly TRBD2 on 6 matching bases. Trimming shortened V by 5 bases and J by 0 bases, and 17 bases separated the two germline ends. Germline CDR1 SGHVS, CDR2 FQNEAQ. The CDR3 is made up of 16 amino acids. The CDR3 spells CASSPRASASSYEQYF. The DNA of the CDR3 is TGTGCCAGCAGCCCCCGGGCTAGCGCGAGCTCCTACGAGCAGTACTTC.

For this clone: A much larger clone differs from this one at a single base, so this may be a read error. This specimen includes other DNA sequences encoding the same CDR3. The chain employs TRBV25-1 and TRBJ2-5; D uncertain. The CDR3 sequence is 12 residues long. Trimming removed 4 bases from V and 4 bases from J, with 7 bases in between. The germline V gene encodes CDR1 MGHDK and CDR2 SYGVNS. CDR3 residues: CASSGGPETQYF. CDR3 in DNA: TGTGCCAGCAGTGGTGGGCCAGAGACCCAGTACTTC.

Here the CDR3 DNA reads TGTGCCAGCAGCTTAGTAAACTATGGCTACACCTTC. Its protein product is CASSLVNYGYTF. The chain carries TRBV7-8 and TRBJ1-2; D unresolved. The CDR3 covers 12 residues. The V end was cut by 1 base, the J end by 2 bases, with 2 bases between. Germline V gene lookup returns CDR1 SGHVS and CDR2 FQNEAQ.

This chain joins TRBV5-1 and TRBJ1-3, with 7 bases fitting TRBD1. Trimming at V came to 2 bases and at J to 0 bases, leaving 2 bases not matched to a gene. There are 15 residues in the CDR3. Germline CDR1 reads SGHRS; CDR2 reads YFSETQ. CDR3: CASSFTGDSGNTIYF. CDR3 sequence (DNA): TGCGCCAGCAGCTTTACAGGGGACTCTGGAAACACCATATATTTT.

The CDR3 nucleotides read TGCGCCAGCAGCTTGGGGGGAGTGAGCGGCCAAGAGACCCAGTACTTC. This encodes CASSLGGVSGQETQYF. This rearrangement joins TRBV5-1 to TRBJ2-5; D may be TRBD2 (5 bases). The CDR3 covers 16 residues. V lost 0 bases, J lost 1 base, and 13 bases lay in between. From germline, CDR1 is SGHRS and CDR2 YFSETQ.

The V call is TRBV11-1, the J call TRBJ1-5; D is undetermined. Trimming shortened V by 2 bases and J by 1 base, and 3 bases separated the two germline ends. The CDR3 sequence is 13 residues long. Germline CDR1 is SGHAT and CDR2 is FQDESV (reference sequence). The CDR3 region has the DNA TGTGCCAGCAGCTTAACGAGCAATCAGCCCCAGCATTTT. Residues: CASSLTSNQPQHF.

This chain uses TRBV2 with TRBJ2-1, with TRBD1 as a possible D gene (5 bases). CDR1 is SNHLY, CDR2 FYNNEI, per germline. Trimming took off 2 bases at V and 4 bases at J, with 12 bases between the two ends. The CDR3 has 15 residues. The CDR3 loop reads CASSEFRQIYNEQFF. The CDR3 nucleotides read TGTGCCAGCAGTGAATTCCGACAGATATACAATGAGCAGTTCTTC.

The chain uses TRBV19 and TRBJ1-4; 8 bases are a match to TRBD1. The CDR3 runs 14 residues. Looked up from germline, CDR1 is LNHDA and CDR2 is SQIVND (reference sequence). The J segment lost 6 bases and the V segment lost 7 bases, leaving 7 bases of the junction unmatched. The CDR3 region has the DNA TGTGCCAGTACCCAGGGGGCGATCGATGAAAAACTGTTTTTT. It encodes CASTQGAIDEKLFF. The whole variable domain, filled in from reference TRBV19 and TRBJ1-4, reads DGGITQSPKYLFRKEGQNVTLSCEQNLNHDAMYWYRQDPGQGLRLIYYSQIVNDFQKGDIAEGYSVSREKKESFPLTVTSAQKNPTAFYLCASTQGAIDEKLFFGSGTQLSVL.

The rearrangement joins TRBV7-2 to TRBJ2-3; D is ambiguous. The CDR3 loop spans 16 amino acids. From germline, CDR1 is SGHTA and CDR2 FQGNSA. V lost 2 bases and J lost 1, with 13 bases in between. The CDR3 is CASSLRRGRGTDTQYF. The CDR3, as DNA: TGTGCCAGCAGCTTAAGGCGCGGCCGGGGCACAGATACGCAGTATTTT. The whole variable domain, filled in from reference TRBV7-2 and TRBJ2-3, reads GAGVSQSPSNKVTEKGKDVELRCDPISGHTALYWYRQSLGQGLEFLIYFQGNSAPDKSGLPSDRFSAERTGGSVSTLTIQRTQQEDSAVYLCASSLRRGRGTDTQYFGPGTRLTVL.

Only one count was recorded for this clone. The chain combines TRBV18 with TRBJ2-4; 10 bases map to TRBD1. CDR1 is KGHSH and CDR2 is LQKENI in the germline V gene. V dropped 6 bases and J dropped 7; count of bases not matched to a gene: 6. The CDR3 extends over 14 amino acids. The CDR3 is CASSPGQGENIQYF. The CDR3 DNA reads as TGTGCCAGCTCCCCTGGACAGGGGGAGAACATTCAGTACTTC.

In this sample, this clone turned up many times. V is TRBV5-1 and J is TRBJ2-7; tentative D call: TRBD1 (6 bases). The germline gives CDR1 SGHRS, CDR2 YFSETQ. CDR3 length: 12 residues. The germline V and J ends were trimmed by 5 bases and 9 bases, with 15 bases remaining between them. CDR3 sequence reads: CASSPQGNVQYF. The CDR3, as DNA: TGCGCCAGCAGTCCCCAGGGGAATGTGCAGTACTTC.

V usage is TRBV7-3 and J usage is TRBJ2-1, with a tentative D call TRBD1 (5 bases). The CDR3 consists of 13 residues. Germline lookup yields CDR1 SGHTA and CDR2 FQGTGA. The V gene lost 5 bases and the J gene lost 5 bases, with 10 bases spanning the gap. The chain's CDR3 is CASSRDSDNEQFF. In DNA, the CDR3 is TGTGCCAGCAGCCGCGACAGCGACAATGAGCAGTTCTTC.

The rearrangement links TRBV10-3 to TRBJ2-5; maybe TRBD2 (5 bases). Germline CDR1 and CDR2: ENHRY and SYGVKD. V lost 11 bases and J 5 bases, leaving 21 bases between the germline ends. The length of the CDR3 is 14 residues. This CDR3 is CAVQAARSGETQYF. The CDR3 coding sequence is TGTGCCGTACAAGCGGCTCGGTCCGGGGAGACCCAGTACTTC.

This clone was recorded at least ten times. Sequence at one end of the junction differs from germline and may be a read error. The rearrangement joins TRBV28 to TRBJ1-1; D gene unclear. The CDR3 sequence is 15 residues long. Germline assignment: CDR1 MDHEN and CDR2 SYDVKM. Written as DNA, the CDR3 is TGTGCCAGCAGTCCAAACCCGACCGCGAACGCTGAAGCTTTCTTT. This translates into CASSPNPTANAEAFF.

CDR3 residues: CASSTASGRVDEQYF. The CDR3, as DNA: TGTGCCAGTAGTACGGCCAGCGGGAGGGTTGACGAGCAGTACTTC. The J gene is TRBJ2-7, the V gene TRBV19; 10 positions match TRBD2. Germline CDR1 LNHDA, CDR2 SQIVND (reference sequence). This CDR3 has 15 residues. With 4 bases clipped from V and 5 bases from J, the junction kept 8 bases outside the gene matches. The whole variable domain, remainder taken from reference TRBV19 and TRBJ2-7, is DGGITQSPKYLFRKEGQNVTLSCEQNLNHDAMYWYRQDPGQGLRLIYYSQIVNDFQKGDIAEGYSVSREKKESFPLTVTSAQKNPTAFYLCASSTASGRVDEQYFGPGTRLTVT.